The sequence of this T cell receptor beta chain was determined in a study of T cell responses to AZD1222 COVID-19 vaccine. The study, taken as a whole, reports: With dominance at 160-218 and 743-854, vaccine-associated CD4 TCRs spanned spike. Seropositive status at baseline applied to only 6 or 7 AZD1222 recipients.

Germline CDR1 reads KGHDR; CDR2 reads SFDVKD. This CDR3 spans 14 amino acids. J gave up 5 bases and V 5 bases, and 7 bases lay outside the gene matches. Regarding this clone: Antigen: not known.

Assay: immunoSEQ multiplex PCR; the TCRdb copy retains only in-frame clones and omits some. The ten top clones account for 2% to 2.5%, within a sample of some 150,000 clones. The V and J genes are TRBV24-1 and TRBJ1-2; 7 nucleotides agree with TRBD1. This clonotype was obtained from an adult in good health. Sequenced input: peripheral blood. This CDR3 is CATSGAGTDYGYTF. The CDR3 DNA is TGTGCCACCAGTGGGGCCGGGACAGATTATGGCTACACCTTC.